This T cell receptor beta chain is from a study of cytomegalovirus exposure and HLA in healthy donors. Whole-study context: HLA-typed donors were the source of about 85 million unique TCRs held in an early data release.

Whole-study findings and limits: Several of the most significant clusters appeared linked to common viral pathogens, based on a later analysis. An ancestry cluster, one associated with Asian ancestry, reportedly showed fewer N-insertions than the approximately 720-donor mean in a later analysis.

This clone was seen just once. The target antigen is unknown. The PCR employed 60 Vbeta primers together with 13 Jbeta primers. Produced via immunoSEQ multiplex PCR; TCRdb's table is partial and in-frame only. The table shows some 52,000 clones, with 73% occurring only once. Sequenced material: PBMCs. The clonotype originates from a man between 18 and 29 years old in good health and CMV-seronegative.

CDR3 amino acids: CASSRDPNTEAFF. As DNA, the CDR3 is TGTGCCAGCAGTCGGGATCCGAACACTGAAGCTTTCTTT. This chain joins TRBV6-1 and TRBJ1-1, with D hard to call. From germline, CDR1 is MNHNS and CDR2 SASEGT. Trimming pared 5 bases from V and 1 base from J, leaving 8 bases between. This CDR3 is built from 13 residues.